This T cell receptor (beta chain) was sequenced in a study of shared clonotypes between healthy human individuals. V shed 7 bases, J shed 7 bases, and the junction held 17 bases outside the gene matches. The CDR3 runs to 16 residues. Germline-derived CDR1 and CDR2 are MNHNY and SVGAGI (reference sequence). This table comes from immunoSEQ multiplex PCR, and its TCRdb copy is limited to in-frame clones, with some not included. In the table there are roughly 530,000 clones, around 96% of which are singletons. The sample was naive CD4+ T cells sorted from blood. Subset defined: CD45RA+ positively selected. This TCR was recovered from a woman in her 30s in good health. This sequence joins TRBV6-6 and TRBJ2-7; 9 positions agree with TRBD2. This CDR3 reads CASTQGTASGIREQYF. The CDR3 DNA sequence: TGTGCCAGCACCCAAGGGACGGCTAGCGGGATTAGAGAGCAGTACTTC.